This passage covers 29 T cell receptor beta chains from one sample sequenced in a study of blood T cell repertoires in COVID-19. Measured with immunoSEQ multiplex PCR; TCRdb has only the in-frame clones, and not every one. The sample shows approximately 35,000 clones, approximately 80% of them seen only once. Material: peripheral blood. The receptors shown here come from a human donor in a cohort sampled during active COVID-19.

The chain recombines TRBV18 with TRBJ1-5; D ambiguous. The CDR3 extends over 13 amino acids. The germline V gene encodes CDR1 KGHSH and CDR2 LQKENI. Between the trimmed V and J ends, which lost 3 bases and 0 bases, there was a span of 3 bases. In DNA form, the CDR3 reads TGTGCCAGCTCACCCTATAGCAATCAGCCCCAGCATTTT. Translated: CASSPYSNQPQHF.

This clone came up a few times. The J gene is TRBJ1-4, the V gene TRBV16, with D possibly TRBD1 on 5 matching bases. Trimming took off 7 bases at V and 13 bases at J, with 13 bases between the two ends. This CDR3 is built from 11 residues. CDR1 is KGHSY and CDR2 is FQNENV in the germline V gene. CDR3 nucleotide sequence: TGTGCCAGCACTACCGGACAATCACTGTTTTTT. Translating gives CASTTGQSLFF.

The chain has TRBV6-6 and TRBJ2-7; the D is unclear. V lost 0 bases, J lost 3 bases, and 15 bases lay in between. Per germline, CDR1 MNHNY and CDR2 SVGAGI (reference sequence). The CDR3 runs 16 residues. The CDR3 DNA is TGTGCCAGCAGTTACTCGACTCGGGTGCTAAGCTACGAGCAGTACTTC. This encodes CASSYSTRVLSYEQYF.

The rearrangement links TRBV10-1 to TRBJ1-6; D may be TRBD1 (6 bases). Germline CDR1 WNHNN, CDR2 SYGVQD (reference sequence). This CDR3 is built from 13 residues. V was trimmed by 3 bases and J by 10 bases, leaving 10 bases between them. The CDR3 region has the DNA TGCGCCAGCAGTGAAACTCAGGGGTCACCCCTCCACTTT. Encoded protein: CASSETQGSPLHF.

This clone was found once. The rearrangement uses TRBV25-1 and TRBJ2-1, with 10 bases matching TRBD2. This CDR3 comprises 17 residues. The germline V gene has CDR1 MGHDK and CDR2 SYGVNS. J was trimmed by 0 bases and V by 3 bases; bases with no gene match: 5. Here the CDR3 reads CASSDLGTSVSYNEQFF. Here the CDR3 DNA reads TGTGCCAGCAGTGACCTCGGGACTAGCGTCTCCTACAATGAGCAGTTCTTC.

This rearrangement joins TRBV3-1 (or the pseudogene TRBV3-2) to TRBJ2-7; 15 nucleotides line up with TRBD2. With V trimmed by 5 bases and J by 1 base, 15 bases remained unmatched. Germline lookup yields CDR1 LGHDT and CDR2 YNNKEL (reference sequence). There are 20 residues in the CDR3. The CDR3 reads CASSGRGVGLAGGRSYEQYF. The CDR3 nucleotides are TGTGCCAGCAGCGGCCGCGGGGTGGGACTAGCGGGGGGCCGGTCCTACGAGCAGTACTTC.

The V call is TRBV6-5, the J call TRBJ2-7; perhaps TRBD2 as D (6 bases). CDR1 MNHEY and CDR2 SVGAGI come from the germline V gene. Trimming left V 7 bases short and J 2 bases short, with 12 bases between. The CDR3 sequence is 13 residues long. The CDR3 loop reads CASNSGGTYEQYF. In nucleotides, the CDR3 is TGTGCCAGCAACTCTGGGGGGACCTACGAGCAGTACTTC.

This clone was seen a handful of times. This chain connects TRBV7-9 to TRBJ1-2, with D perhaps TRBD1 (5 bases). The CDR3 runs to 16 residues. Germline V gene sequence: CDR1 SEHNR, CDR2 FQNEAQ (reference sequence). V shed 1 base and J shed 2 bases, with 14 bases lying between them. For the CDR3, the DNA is TGTGCCAGCAGCTTAGGTTTAGATAGGGGCAACTATGGCTACACCTTC. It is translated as CASSLGLDRGNYGYTF.

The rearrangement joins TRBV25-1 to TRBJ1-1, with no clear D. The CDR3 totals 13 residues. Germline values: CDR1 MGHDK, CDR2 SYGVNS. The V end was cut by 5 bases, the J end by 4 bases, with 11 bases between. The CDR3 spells CASSLGEGTEAFF. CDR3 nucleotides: TGTGCCAGCAGTCTTGGGGAGGGCACTGAAGCTTTCTTT.

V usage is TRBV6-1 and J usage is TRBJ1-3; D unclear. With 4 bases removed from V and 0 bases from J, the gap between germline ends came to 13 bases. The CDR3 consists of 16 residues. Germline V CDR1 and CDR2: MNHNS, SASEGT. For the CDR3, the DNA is TGTGCCAGCAGTGCCCACGAGGAGACCTCTGGAAACACCATATATTTT. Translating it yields CASSAHEETSGNTIYF.

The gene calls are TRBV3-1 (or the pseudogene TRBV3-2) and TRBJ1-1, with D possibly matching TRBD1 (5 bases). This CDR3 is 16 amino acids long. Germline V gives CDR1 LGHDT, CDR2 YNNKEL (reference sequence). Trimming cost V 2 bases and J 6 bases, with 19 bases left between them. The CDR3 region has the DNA TGTGCCAGCAGCCAATCATATGGAGGGGCCGGGTCTGAAGCTTTCTTT. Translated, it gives CASSQSYGGAGSEAFF.

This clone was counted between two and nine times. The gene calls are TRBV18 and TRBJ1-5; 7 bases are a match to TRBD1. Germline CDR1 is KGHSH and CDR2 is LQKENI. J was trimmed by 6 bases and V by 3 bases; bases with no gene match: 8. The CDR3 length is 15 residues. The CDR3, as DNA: TGTGCCAGCTCACCGGATACAGGGGCGGGTCAGCCCCAGCATTTT. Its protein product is CASSPDTGAGQPQHF.

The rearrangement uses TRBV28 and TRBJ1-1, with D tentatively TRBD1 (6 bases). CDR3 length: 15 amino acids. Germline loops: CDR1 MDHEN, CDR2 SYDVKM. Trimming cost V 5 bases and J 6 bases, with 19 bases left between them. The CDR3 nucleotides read TGTGCCAGCAGTAAAACCGGGACACATGTTGCTGAAGCTTTCTTT. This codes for CASSKTGTHVAEAFF. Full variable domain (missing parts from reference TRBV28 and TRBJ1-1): DVKVTQSSRYLVKRTGEKVFLECVQDMDHENMFWYRQDPGLGLRLIYFSYDVKMKEKGDIPEGYSVSREKKERFSLILESASTNQTSMYLCASSKTGTHVAEAFFGQGTRLTVV.

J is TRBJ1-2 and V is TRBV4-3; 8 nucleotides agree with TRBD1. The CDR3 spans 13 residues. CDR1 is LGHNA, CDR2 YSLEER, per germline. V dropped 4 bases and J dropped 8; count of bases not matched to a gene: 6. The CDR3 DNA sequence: TGCGCCAGCAGCCTAGACAGGGGTTGGGGCTACACCTTC. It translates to CASSLDRGWGYTF.

The CDR3 DNA follows: TGTGCCAGCAGCTTGGCCGGGACTGGCCCTTTGTATGGCTACACCTTC. This translates into CASSLAGTGPLYGYTF. V and J are TRBV5-5 and TRBJ1-2; TRBD1 is a possible D gene (5 bases). CDR3 size: 16 residues. With 0 bases removed from V and 5 bases from J, the gap between germline ends came to 17 bases. From germline, CDR1 is SGHKS and CDR2 YYEKEE (reference sequence).

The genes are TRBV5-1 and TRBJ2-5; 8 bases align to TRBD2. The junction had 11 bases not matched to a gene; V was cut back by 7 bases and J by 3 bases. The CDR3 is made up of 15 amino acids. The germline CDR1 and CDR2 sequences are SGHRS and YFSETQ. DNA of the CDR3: TGCGCCAGCCGGAGGGCGGGGGGTCAAGAAGAGACCCAGTACTTC. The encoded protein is CASRRAGGQEETQYF.

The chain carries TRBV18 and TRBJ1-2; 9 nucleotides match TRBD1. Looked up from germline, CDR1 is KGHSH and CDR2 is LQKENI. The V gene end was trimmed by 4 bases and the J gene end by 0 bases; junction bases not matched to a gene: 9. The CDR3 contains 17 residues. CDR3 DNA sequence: TGTGCCAGCTCACACTCACCGGGACAGGGAGCTAACTATGGCTACACCTTC. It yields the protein CASSHSPGQGANYGYTF.

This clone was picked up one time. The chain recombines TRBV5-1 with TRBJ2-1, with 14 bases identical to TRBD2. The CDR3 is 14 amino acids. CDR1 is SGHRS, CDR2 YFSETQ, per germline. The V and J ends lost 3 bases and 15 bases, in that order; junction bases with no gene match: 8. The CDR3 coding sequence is TGCGCCAGCAGCTCGTCGGGACTAGCGGGAGAACGGTTCTTC. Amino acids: CASSSSGLAGERFF.

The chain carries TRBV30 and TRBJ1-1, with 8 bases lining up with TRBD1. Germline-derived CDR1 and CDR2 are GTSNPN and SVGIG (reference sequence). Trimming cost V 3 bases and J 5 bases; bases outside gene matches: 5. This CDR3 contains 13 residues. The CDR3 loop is CAWSHGTGTEAFF. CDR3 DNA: TGTGCCTGGAGCCACGGGACAGGAACTGAAGCTTTCTTT.

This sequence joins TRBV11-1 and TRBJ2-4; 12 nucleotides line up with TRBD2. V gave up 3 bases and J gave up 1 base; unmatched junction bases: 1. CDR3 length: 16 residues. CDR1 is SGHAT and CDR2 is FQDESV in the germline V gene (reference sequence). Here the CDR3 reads CASSFTSGGAKNIQYF. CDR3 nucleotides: TGTGCCAGCAGCTTTACTAGCGGGGGGGCCAAAAACATTCAGTACTTC.

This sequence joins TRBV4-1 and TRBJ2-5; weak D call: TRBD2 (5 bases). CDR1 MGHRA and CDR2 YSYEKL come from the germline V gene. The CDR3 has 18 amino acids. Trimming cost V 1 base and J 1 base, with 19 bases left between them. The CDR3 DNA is TGCGCCAGCAGCCAAGGCCCCCCCCGGGGAGATCTCCAAGAGACCCAGTACTTC. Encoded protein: CASSQGPPRGDLQETQYF.

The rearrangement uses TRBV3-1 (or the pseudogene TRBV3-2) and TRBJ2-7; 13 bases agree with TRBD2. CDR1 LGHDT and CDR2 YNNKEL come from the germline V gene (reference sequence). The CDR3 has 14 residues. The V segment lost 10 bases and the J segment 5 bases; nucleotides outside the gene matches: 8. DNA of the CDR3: TGTGCCACCGCCCTGACTAGCGGGGGGCACGAGCAGTACTTC. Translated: CATALTSGGHEQYF.

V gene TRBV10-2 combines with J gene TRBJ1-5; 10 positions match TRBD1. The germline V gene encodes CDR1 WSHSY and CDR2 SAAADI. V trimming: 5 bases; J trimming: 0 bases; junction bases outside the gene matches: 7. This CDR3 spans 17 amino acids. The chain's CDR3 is CASSRTGGIDSNQPQHF. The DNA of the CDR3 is TGCGCCAGCAGTCGGACAGGGGGTATAGATAGCAATCAGCCCCAGCATTTT.

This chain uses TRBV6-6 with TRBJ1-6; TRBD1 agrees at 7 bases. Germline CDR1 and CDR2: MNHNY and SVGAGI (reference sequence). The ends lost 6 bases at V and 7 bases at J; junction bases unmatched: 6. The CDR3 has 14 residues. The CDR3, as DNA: TGTGCCAGCAGGACCGGGACAGAGAATTCACCCCTCCACTTT. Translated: CASRTGTENSPLHF.

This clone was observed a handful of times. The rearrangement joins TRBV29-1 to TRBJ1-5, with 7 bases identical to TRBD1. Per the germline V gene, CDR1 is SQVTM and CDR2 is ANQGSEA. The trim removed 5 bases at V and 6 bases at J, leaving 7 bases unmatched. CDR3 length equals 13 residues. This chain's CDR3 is CSVTGARGQPQHF. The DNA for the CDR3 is TGCAGCGTTACAGGGGCAAGAGGTCAGCCCCAGCATTTT.

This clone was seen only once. CDR3 DNA sequence: TGTGCCAGTACCAACAGGGTGGATGGCACTGAAGCTTTCTTT. Encoded protein: CASTNRVDGTEAFF. The chain recombines TRBV19 with TRBJ1-1, with D perhaps TRBD1 (6 bases). The ends were cut back, 7 bases at V and 4 bases at J, with 16 bases in the middle. Germline assignment: CDR1 LNHDA and CDR2 SQIVND (reference sequence). This CDR3 contains 14 residues.

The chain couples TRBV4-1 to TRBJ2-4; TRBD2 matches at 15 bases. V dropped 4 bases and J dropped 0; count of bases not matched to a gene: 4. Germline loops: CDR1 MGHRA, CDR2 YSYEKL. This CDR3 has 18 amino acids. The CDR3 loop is CASSRGLAGGLAKNIQYF. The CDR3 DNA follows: TGCGCCAGCAGCCGAGGACTAGCGGGGGGGCTAGCCAAAAACATTCAGTACTTC.

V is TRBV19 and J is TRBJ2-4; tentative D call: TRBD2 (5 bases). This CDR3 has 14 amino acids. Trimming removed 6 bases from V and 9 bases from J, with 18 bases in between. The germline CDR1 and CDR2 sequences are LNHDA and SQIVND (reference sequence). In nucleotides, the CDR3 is TGTGCCAGTAGACCCGGCGGGCGTGTGGGCATTCAGTACTTC. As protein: CASRPGGRVGIQYF.

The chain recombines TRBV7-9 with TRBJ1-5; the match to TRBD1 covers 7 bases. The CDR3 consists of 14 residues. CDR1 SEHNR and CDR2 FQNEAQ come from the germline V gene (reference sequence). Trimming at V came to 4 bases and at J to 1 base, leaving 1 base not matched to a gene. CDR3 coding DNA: TGTGCCAGCAGCTCGACAGGGAGCAATCAGCCCCAGCATTTT. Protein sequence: CASSSTGSNQPQHF.